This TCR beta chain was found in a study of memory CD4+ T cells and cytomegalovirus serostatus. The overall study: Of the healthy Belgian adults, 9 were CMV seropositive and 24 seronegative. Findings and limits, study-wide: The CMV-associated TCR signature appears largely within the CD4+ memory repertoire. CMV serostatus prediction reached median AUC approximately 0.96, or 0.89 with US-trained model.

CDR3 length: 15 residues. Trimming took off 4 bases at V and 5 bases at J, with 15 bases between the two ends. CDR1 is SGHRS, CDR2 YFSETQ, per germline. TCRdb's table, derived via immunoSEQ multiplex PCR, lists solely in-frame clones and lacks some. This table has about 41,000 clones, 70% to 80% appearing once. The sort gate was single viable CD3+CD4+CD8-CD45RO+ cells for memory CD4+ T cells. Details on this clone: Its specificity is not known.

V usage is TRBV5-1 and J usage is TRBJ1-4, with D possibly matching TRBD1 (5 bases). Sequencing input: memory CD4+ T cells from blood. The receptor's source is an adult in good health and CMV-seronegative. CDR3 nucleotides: TGCGCCAGCAGCGGAACCGGGACGATGAATGAAAAACTGTTTTTT. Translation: CASSGTGTMNEKLFF.